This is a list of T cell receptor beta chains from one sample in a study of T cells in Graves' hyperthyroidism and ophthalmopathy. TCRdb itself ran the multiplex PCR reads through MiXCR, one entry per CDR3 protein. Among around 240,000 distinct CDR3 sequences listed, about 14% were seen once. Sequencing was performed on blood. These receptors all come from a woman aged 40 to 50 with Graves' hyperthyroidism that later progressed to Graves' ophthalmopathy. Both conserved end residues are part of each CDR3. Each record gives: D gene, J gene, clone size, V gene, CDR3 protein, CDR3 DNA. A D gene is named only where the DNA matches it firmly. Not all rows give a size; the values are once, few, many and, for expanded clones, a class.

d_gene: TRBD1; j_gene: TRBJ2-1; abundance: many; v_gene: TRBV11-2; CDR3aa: CASSLDWSRQGRNEQFF; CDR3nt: TGTGCCAGCAGCTTAGATTGGTCTAGACAGGGTAGGAATGAGCAGTTCTTC
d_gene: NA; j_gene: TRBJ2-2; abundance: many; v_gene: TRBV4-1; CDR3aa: CASSQMTPGELFF; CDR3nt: TGCGCCAGCAGCCAAATGACCCCCGGGGAGCTGTTTTTT
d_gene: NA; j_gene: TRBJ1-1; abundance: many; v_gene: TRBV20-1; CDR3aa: CSASTPMNTEAFF; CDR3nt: TGCAGTGCTAGTACCCCCATGAACACTGAAGCTTTCTTT
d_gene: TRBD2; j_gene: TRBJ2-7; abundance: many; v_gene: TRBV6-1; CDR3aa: CASSRSVHSSATSVYSYEQYF; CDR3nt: TGTGCCAGCAGCCGCTCTGTGCACAGCAGTGCGACTAGCGTTTACTCCTACGAGCAGTACTTC
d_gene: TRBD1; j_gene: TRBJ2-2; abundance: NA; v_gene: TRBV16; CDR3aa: CASSQFNRQGTGELFF; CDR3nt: TGTGCCAGCAGCCAATTTAACCGACAGGGGACCGGGGAGCTGTTTTTT
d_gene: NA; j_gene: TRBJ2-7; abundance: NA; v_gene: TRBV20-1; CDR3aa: CSARSGFAYEQYF; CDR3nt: TGCAGTGCTAGATCTGGGTTTGCCTACGAGCAGTACTTC
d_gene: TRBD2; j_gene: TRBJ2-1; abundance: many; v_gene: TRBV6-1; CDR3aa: CASRPTGLAHEQFF; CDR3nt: TGTGCCAGCAGACCTACGGGACTAGCCCATGAGCAGTTCTTC
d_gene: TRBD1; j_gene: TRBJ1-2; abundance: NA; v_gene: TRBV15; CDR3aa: CATSRDRLPDRGFHGYTF; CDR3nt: TGTGCCACCAGCAGAGATCGGTTGCCCGACAGGGGGTTTCATGGCTACACCTTC
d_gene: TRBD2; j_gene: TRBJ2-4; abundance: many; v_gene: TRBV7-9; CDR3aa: CASSPYPSGRDKNIQYF; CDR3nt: TGTGCCAGCAGCCCCTACCCTAGCGGGAGGGACAAAAACATTCAGTACTTC
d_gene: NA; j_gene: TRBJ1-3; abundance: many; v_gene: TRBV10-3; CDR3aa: CAISPLQGSSGNTIYF; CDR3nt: TGTGCCATCAGCCCCTTACAGGGAAGCTCTGGAAACACCATATATTTT
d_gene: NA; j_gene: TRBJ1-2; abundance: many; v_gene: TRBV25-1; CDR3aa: CASSEIGFYGYTF; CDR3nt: TGTGCCAGCAGTGAGATCGGGTTCTATGGCTACACCTTC
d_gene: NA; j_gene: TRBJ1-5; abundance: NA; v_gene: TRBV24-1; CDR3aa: CATSDIQGNQPQHF; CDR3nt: TGTGCCACCAGTGATATCCAGGGGAATCAGCCCCAGCATTTT
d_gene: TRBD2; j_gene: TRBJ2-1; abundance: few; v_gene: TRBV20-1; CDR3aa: CSARPLAGGDEQFF; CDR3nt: TGCAGTGCTAGACCTCTAGCGGGCGGGGATGAGCAGTTCTTC
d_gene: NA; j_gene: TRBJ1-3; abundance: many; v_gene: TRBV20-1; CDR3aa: CSARPDSSGNTIYF; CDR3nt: TGCAGTGCTAGGCCAGACTCCTCTGGAAACACCATATATTTT
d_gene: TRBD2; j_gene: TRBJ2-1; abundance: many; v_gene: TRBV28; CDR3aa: CASSLRTITSGSYNEQFF; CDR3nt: TGTGCCAGCAGTTTAAGGACCATCACTAGCGGGAGTTACAATGAGCAGTTCTTC
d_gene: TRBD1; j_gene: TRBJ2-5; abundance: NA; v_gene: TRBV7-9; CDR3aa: CASSLVGTGLETQYF; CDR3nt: TGTGCCAGCAGCTTAGTCGGGACAGGGCTAGAGACCCAGTACTTC
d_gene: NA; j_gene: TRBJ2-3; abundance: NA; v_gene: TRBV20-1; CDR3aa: CSARDDRTSTDTQYF; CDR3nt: TGCAGTGCTAGAGATGACCGGACGAGCACAGATACTCAGTATTTT
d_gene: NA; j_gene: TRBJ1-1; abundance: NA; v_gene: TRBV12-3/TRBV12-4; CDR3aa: CASSPSPGAWEAFF; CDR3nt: TGTGCCAGCAGTCCCTCCCCGGGCGCGTGGGAAGCTTTCTTT
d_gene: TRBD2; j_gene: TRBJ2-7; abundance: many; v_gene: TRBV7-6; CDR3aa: CASSLRVLAGAQVYEQYF; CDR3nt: TGTGCCAGCAGCTTAAGGGTTCTAGCGGGAGCCCAAGTCTACGAGCAGTACTTC
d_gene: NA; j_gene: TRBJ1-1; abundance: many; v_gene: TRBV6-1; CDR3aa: CASTLSWGGDTEAFF; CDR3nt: TGTGCCAGCACCCTATCCTGGGGAGGGGACACTGAAGCTTTCTTT
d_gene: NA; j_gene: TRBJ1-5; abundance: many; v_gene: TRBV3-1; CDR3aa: CASSRQLNQPQHF; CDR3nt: TGTGCCAGCAGCCGACAGCTCAATCAGCCCCAGCATTTT
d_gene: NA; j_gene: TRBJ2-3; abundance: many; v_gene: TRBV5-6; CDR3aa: CASSLTLGGTDTQYF; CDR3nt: TGTGCCAGCAGCTTGACCCTCGGCGGCACAGATACGCAGTATTTT
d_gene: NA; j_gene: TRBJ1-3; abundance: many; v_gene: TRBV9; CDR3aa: CASSAMLSSGNTIYF; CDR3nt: TGTGCCAGCAGCGCTATGCTAAGTTCTGGAAACACCATATATTTT
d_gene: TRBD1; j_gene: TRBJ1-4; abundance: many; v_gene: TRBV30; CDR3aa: CAWSYQQGKGNEKLFF; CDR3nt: TGTGCCTGGAGCTACCAACAGGGGAAGGGTAATGAAAAACTGTTTTTT
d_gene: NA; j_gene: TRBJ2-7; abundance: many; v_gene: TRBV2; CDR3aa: CASHRGTYEQYF; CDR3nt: TGTGCCAGCCATCGGGGGACATACGAGCAGTACTTC
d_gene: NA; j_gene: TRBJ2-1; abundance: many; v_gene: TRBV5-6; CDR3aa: CASSLLKGVTYNEQFF; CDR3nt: TGTGCCAGCAGCTTGTTAAAGGGGGTTACCTACAATGAGCAGTTCTTC
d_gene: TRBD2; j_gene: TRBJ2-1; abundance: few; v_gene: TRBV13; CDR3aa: CASSCPGTSGFYNEQFF; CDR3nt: TGTGCCAGCAGCTGCCCCGGGACTAGTGGATTTTACAATGAGCAGTTCTTC
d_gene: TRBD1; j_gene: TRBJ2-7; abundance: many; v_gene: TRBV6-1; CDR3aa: CASSLTPRQGRREQYF; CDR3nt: TGTGCCAGCAGTCTGACCCCGAGACAGGGGAGACGCGAGCAGTACTTC
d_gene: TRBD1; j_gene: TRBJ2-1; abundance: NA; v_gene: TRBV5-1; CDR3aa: CASSLPGQTSTNEQFF; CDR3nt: TGCGCCAGCAGCTTGCCGGGACAGACCTCTACAAATGAGCAGTTCTTC
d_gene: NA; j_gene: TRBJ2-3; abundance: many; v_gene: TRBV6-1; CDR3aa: CASSDSTSPTDTQYF; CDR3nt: TGTGCCAGCAGTGACTCGACTAGTCCCACAGATACGCAGTATTTT
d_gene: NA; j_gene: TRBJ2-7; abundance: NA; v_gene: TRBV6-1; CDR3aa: CASSLSGSVSYEQYF; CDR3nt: TGTGCCAGCAGTTTAAGCGGGTCTGTCTCCTACGAGCAGTACTTC
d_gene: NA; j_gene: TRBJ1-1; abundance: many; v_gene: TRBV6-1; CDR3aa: CASRLSTGEAFF; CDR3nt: TGTGCCAGCAGACTATCGACAGGAGAAGCTTTCTTT
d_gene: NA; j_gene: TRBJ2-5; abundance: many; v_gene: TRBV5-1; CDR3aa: CASSFGQKETQYF; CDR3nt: TGCGCCAGCAGCTTCGGACAGAAAGAGACCCAGTACTTC
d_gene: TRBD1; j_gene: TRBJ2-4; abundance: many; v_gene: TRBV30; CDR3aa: CAWQSRGLNKNIQYF; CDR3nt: TGTGCCTGGCAAAGTAGGGGGCTGAACAAAAACATTCAGTACTTC